Presented here are 12 T cell receptor beta chains from one specimen sequenced in a study of T cells in Graves' hyperthyroidism and ophthalmopathy. The CDR3 regions of TCR beta were amplified from RNA transcripts. First-round RT-PCR of the TCR CDR3 relied on the HTBI primer set. TCRdb reprocessed the multiplex PCR reads with MiXCR, giving one entry per CDR3 protein. The sample has approximately 600,000 distinct CDR3 sequences, more than 11% seen once. Input material: blood. Receptors originate from a woman aged 25-40 years with Graves' hyperthyroidism that later progressed to Graves' ophthalmopathy.

This clonotype has ten or more counts. The chain links TRBV30 to TRBJ2-7; D is ambiguous. Germline CDR1 GTSNPN, CDR2 SVGIG (reference sequence). The CDR3 extends over 15 amino acids. Trimming took 1 base from V and 3 from J, leaving 16 bases between them. The CDR3 sequence: CAWSDPHLSLYEQYF. The DNA of the CDR3 is TGTGCCTGGAGTGACCCCCACTTGAGTCTCTACGAGCAGTACTTC.

This clonotype has at least ten counts. The chain employs TRBV29-1 and TRBJ2-6; perhaps D is TRBD1 or TRBD2 (5 bases each). The V gene lost 0 bases and the J gene lost 0 bases, with 21 bases spanning the gap. Germline CDR1 is SQVTM and CDR2 is ANQGSEA. The CDR3 totals 20 residues. This CDR3 is CSVEEFRRTPGNSGANVLTF. CDR3 nucleotides: TGCAGCGTTGAAGAGTTCAGACGGACACCCGGGAACTCTGGGGCCAACGTCCTGACTTTC.

This clonotype was observed many times. The chain employs TRBV30 and TRBJ1-3; no firm D call. CDR3 size: 13 residues. Per the germline V gene, CDR1 is GTSNPN and CDR2 is SVGIG (reference sequence). V lost 7 bases, J lost 0 bases, and 10 bases lay in between. The chain's CDR3 is CALIPNSGNTIYF. CDR3 nucleotides: TGTGCCTTAATTCCCAACTCTGGAAACACCATATATTTT.

Notes on this clonotype: With a much larger clone just one base away, this may be a read error. The chain recombines TRBV29-1 with TRBJ2-7; perhaps TRBD2 as D (6 bases). Per germline, CDR1 SQVTM and CDR2 ANQGSEA. This CDR3 comprises 13 residues. With 3 bases removed from V and 5 bases from J, the gap between germline ends came to 14 bases. In DNA, the CDR3 is TGCAGCGTTGAGGTTCCGGGGGAGCACGAGCAGTACTTC. It translates to CSVEVPGEHEQYF.

This sequence joins TRBV7-6 and TRBJ2-1; D might be TRBD1 (5 bases). The germline V gene encodes CDR1 SGHVS and CDR2 FNYEAQ. The germline V and J ends were trimmed by 5 bases and 4 bases, with 21 bases remaining between them. The CDR3 loop spans 17 amino acids. The CDR3 loop is CASSPVGPDNSYNEQFF. CDR3 DNA sequence: TGTGCCAGCAGCCCGGTGGGCCCGGACAACTCGTACAATGAGCAGTTCTTC.

The chain uses TRBV12-3 or TRBV12-4 and TRBJ2-1; TRBD2 is a possible D gene (6 bases). Trimming stripped 7 bases from V and 10 bases from J, with 14 bases between. CDR3 length: 12 residues. The CDR3 coding sequence is TGTGCCAGCACCCTACCGGAGGGGGAGCAGTTCTTC. It encodes CASTLPEGEQFF.

This clonotype was recorded many times. This chain connects TRBV6-1 to TRBJ2-7; 8 nucleotides agree with TRBD2. V lost 5 bases to trimming and J lost 7 bases; unmatched junction nucleotides: 16. In germline, CDR1 is MNHNS, CDR2 SASEGT. The CDR3 length is 16 residues. The CDR3 DNA reads as TGTGCCAGCAGTTCCCTTAGCGGGGACTCCGAGGGGGAGCAGTACTTC. Its protein product is CASSSLSGDSEGEQYF.

Comments on this clonotype: This sequence may be a read error, since a much larger clone differs from it by one base. The chain employs TRBV7-2 and TRBJ2-7, with 7 bases identical to TRBD2. The J call is uncertain, as TRBJ2-1 better fits the DNA end. The germline CDR1 and CDR2 sequences are SGHTA and FQGNSA. This CDR3 comprises 16 residues. CDR3 protein: CASSSNRLAPSYEQFF. The CDR3 bases are TGTGCCAGCAGCTCAAATCGACTAGCCCCATCCTACGAGCAGTTCTTC.

This clonotype has just a few counts. A much larger clonotype is one base distant, so this may be a read error. This sequence joins TRBV12-3 or TRBV12-4 and TRBJ2-2; a weak D match, TRBD1 (6 bases). This CDR3 comprises 15 residues. Trimming took 11 bases from V and 0 from J, leaving 16 bases between them. The CDR3 is CAARGRNPNTGELFF. For the CDR3, the DNA is TGTGCCGCCAGGGGCAGGAACCCGAACACCGGGGAGCTGTTTTTT.

In this sample, this clonotype turned up many times. V gene TRBV28 combines with J gene TRBJ1-1; 8 bases are shared with TRBD1. Germline CDR1 and CDR2: MDHEN and SYDVKM. The junction had 17 bases not matched to a gene; V was cut back by 5 bases and J by 0 bases. The CDR3 consists of 19 residues. CDR3 residues: CASSPSQGAKGRLNTEAFF. The CDR3 bases are TGTGCCAGCAGTCCATCTCAGGGGGCAAAGGGTAGGTTGAACACTGAAGCTTTCTTT.

This clonotype showed up many times. This sequence joins TRBV25-1 and TRBJ2-7, with D possibly being TRBD2 (6 bases). This CDR3 comprises 15 residues. The germline V gene encodes CDR1 MGHDK and CDR2 SYGVNS. Trimming shortened V by 6 bases and J by 3 bases, and 18 bases separated the two germline ends. The CDR3 DNA reads TGTGCCAGCAGCGGAATAACCGGGGGAGGCTACGAGCAGTACTTC. Translated, it gives CASSGITGGGYEQYF.

In its sample, this clonotype was seen many times. The gene calls are TRBV2 and TRBJ1-5; 8 nucleotides align to TRBD1. The CDR3 totals 14 residues. Germline assignment: CDR1 SNHLY and CDR2 FYNNEI. V lost 2 bases and J lost 7; bases outside the gene matches: 4. CDR3 sequence: CASSEQGAEQPQHF. CDR3 sequence (DNA): TGTGCCAGCAGTGAACAGGGGGCAGAGCAGCCCCAGCATTTT.